This T cell receptor (beta chain) was retrieved from a study of T cells after yellow fever vaccination. Study information: SMART-Seq v4 Ultra Low Input served to prepare low-cell-number fractions.

Whole-study results and caveats: Boosting was followed by the reappearance of most primary-vaccination clones (around 95% CD4, about 89% CD8). A secondary response was less intense yet reached its peak sooner, at day 5 versus 15.

The germline CDR1 and CDR2 sequences are LNHDA and SQIVND (reference sequence). V was clipped by 6 bases and J by 0 bases, with 9 bases between them. The CDR3 consists of 14 residues. This clonotype was observed a handful of times. Its matching antigen is unknown. Production of TCR cDNA was by 5'RACE template switching, which also added a universal primer site and UMIs. From the 5' RACE reads, TCRdb called clonotypes with MiXCR, one entry per CDR3 protein. The sample lists roughly 350,000 distinct CDR3 sequences, roughly 4% occurring once. The sequencing used PBMCs, collected 5 days after the yellow fever booster vaccination. The chain has TRBV19 and TRBJ1-5; D unresolved. The clonotype comes from a man between 18 and 35 years old who received the YFV17D yellow fever vaccine. This CDR3 is CASSKEYSNQPQHF. The DNA of the CDR3 is TGTGCCAGTAGCAAGGAATATAGCAATCAGCCCCAGCATTTT.